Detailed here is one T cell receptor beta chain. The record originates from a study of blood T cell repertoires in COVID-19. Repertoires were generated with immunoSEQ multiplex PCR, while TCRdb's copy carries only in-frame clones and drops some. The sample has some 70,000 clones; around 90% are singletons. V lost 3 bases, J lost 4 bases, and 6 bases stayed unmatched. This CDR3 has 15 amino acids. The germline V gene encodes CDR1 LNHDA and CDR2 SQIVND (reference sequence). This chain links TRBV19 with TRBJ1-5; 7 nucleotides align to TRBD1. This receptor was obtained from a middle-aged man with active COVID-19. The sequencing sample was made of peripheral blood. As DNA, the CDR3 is TGTGCCAGTAGTATCTGGGACAGCTCAAATCAGCCCCAGCATTTT. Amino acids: CASSIWDSSNQPQHF.